The 14 T cell receptor beta chains given below trace back to one sample, sequenced in a study of T and B cells in COVID-19 patients (TCRdb year 2020). Data came from an Illumina MiSeq. TRB rearrangements were amplified by multiplex PCR with BIOMED2 TRB-A/B primer pools. TCRdb reprocessed the public reads (quality trimming at Q25 with fastp, clone calling with MiXCR) and kept in-frame beta chains. Each CDR3 protein appears once, grouped with its most common genes and DNA. The sample has 6,000 to 9,000 distinct CDR3 sequences on record, around 32% of them singletons. The ten largest clones take up 20% to 30% of the sample. Genomic DNA extracted from blood, in amounts of roughly 230-550 ng, served as the starting material for amplifying TRB repertoires. Sequenced sample: blood. Every receptor here comes from a human donor who had recovered from COVID-19.

CDR3 bases: TGTGCCAGCAGTTACCGAAGACAGGGGAATTCACCCCTCCACTTT. Residues: CASSYRRQGNSPLHF. J is TRBJ1-6 and V is TRBV6-2 or TRBV6-3; 8 bases match TRBD1. Germline CDR1 MNHEY, CDR2 SVGEGT. V was pared by 2 bases and J by 7 bases, with 4 bases of the junction left unmatched. The CDR3 extends over 15 amino acids.

The J gene is TRBJ1-2, the V gene TRBV6-5, with D tentatively TRBD1 (6 bases). Trimming took off 4 bases at V and 8 bases at J, with 17 bases between the two ends. The CDR3 runs 14 residues. Looked up from germline, CDR1 is MNHEY and CDR2 is SVGAGI. CDR3 protein: CASSLTQGSAGYTF. CDR3 in DNA: TGTGCCAGCAGTTTAACCCAGGGGAGTGCGGGCTACACCTTC.

The rearrangement links TRBV6-1 to TRBJ1-6; D not resolved. Per the germline V gene, CDR1 is MNHNS and CDR2 is SASEGT. This CDR3 contains 15 residues. With 0 bases removed from V and 3 bases from J, the gap between germline ends came to 6 bases. The CDR3 region has the DNA TGTGCCAGCAGTGAAGCGGGGAGCTATAATTCACCCCTCCACTTT. It translates to CASSEAGSYNSPLHF.

V usage is TRBV7-6 and J usage is TRBJ2-1, with 9 bases lining up with TRBD1. V lost 0 bases, J lost 4 bases, and 4 bases stayed unmatched. CDR3 length: 16 residues. Germline V gene data show CDR1 as SGHVS and CDR2 as FNYEAQ. The CDR3 sequence: CASSLATGQGYNEQFF. The CDR3 region has the DNA TGTGCCAGCAGCTTAGCGACGGGACAGGGTTACAATGAGCAGTTCTTC.

J is TRBJ1-2 and V is TRBV5-1; D is undetermined. Germline V lookup: CDR1 SGHRS, CDR2 YFSETQ. This CDR3 has 13 residues. V gave up 0 bases and J gave up 8 bases, with 11 bases separating them. CDR3 DNA: TGCGCCAGCAGCTTGGAAGGTATCAACGGCTACACCTTC. Its translation: CASSLEGINGYTF.

The chain combines TRBV6-4 with TRBJ2-2; D is unclear. The CDR3 totals 14 residues. V lost 3 bases and J 1 base, leaving 6 bases between the germline ends. Germline-derived CDR1 and CDR2 are MRHNA and SNTAGT. CDR3 DNA sequence: TGTGCCAGCAGTGAAGTGGGGAACACCGGGGAGCTGTTTTTT. Protein: CASSEVGNTGELFF.

As to this clonotype: The junction differs from germline at one of its ends, possibly a read error. The rearrangement joins TRBV12-3 or TRBV12-4 to TRBJ2-3, with D unclear. There are 16 residues in the CDR3. CDR3 sequence (DNA): TGTGCCATCAGTGAGTCGACTTCAGCTTCCGTAGATACGCAGTATTTT. Its protein is CAISESTSASVDTQYF.

The rearrangement links TRBV7-2 to TRBJ2-2; 9 bases align to TRBD2. V lost 3 bases and J lost 2; bases outside the gene matches: 4. The CDR3 has 16 residues. From germline, CDR1 is SGHTA and CDR2 FQGNSA. The CDR3 sequence: CASSLRGGLNTGELFF. The DNA of the CDR3 is TGTGCCAGCAGCTTGCGGGGGGGCCTAAACACCGGGGAGCTGTTTTTT.

The rearrangement links TRBV19 to TRBJ2-3; TRBD1 matches 12 bases. CDR3 length equals 16 residues. With 3 bases clipped from V and 8 bases from J, the junction kept 9 bases outside the gene matches. In germline, CDR1 is LNHDA, CDR2 SQIVND (reference sequence). CDR3: CASSILGTGGYSTQYF. CDR3 nucleotide sequence: TGTGCCAGTAGTATTCTCGGGACAGGGGGCTATTCTACGCAGTATTTT.

By sample share, this clonotype is medium-sized. V is TRBV19 and J is TRBJ2-7, with no clear D. The CDR3 extends over 14 amino acids. V shed 3 bases and J shed 6 bases, with 15 bases lying between them. Germline CDR1 and CDR2: LNHDA and SQIVND (reference sequence). For the CDR3, the DNA is TGTGCCAGTAGTATGACCCCCTCCTCTACCGAGCAGTACTTC. It is translated as CASSMTPSSTEQYF.

This clonotype was seen more than once but under ten times. This chain joins TRBV5-6 and TRBJ2-3, with 8 nucleotides matching TRBD1. Trimming removed 3 bases from V and 1 base from J; junction bases left unmatched: 7. CDR3 size: 16 residues. Germline values: CDR1 SGHDT, CDR2 YYEEEE. The CDR3 loop is CASSSPSGQGTDTQYF. Here the CDR3 DNA reads TGTGCCAGCAGCTCTCCCTCGGGACAGGGCACAGATACGCAGTATTTT.

The chain combines TRBV20-1 with TRBJ2-1; D gene ambiguous. Germline V lookup: CDR1 DFQATT, CDR2 SNEGSKA (reference sequence). Trimming shortened V by 1 base and J by 10 bases, and 11 bases separated the two germline ends. The length of the CDR3 is 12 residues. Written as DNA, the CDR3 is TGCAGTGCTAGAGTAGAGGTTCAGGAGCAGTTCTTC. Residues: CSARVEVQEQFF.

This clonotype was seen just once. This clone may be a read error of a much larger clone one base away. Lacking the conserved final phenylalanine or tryptophan, this CDR3 likely reflects a read error. The chain carries TRBV5-6 and TRBJ2-2; tentative D call: TRBD2 (6 bases). The germline gives CDR1 SGHDT, CDR2 YYEEEE. V lost 2 bases and J 7 bases, leaving 15 bases between the germline ends. The CDR3 length is 15 residues. The chain's CDR3 is CASSFPGLRIGELFL. The CDR3, as DNA: TGTGCCAGCAGCTTCCCGGGACTCCGAATCGGGGAGCTGTTTCTT.

This clonotype was found a few times. The chain combines TRBV6-6 with TRBJ2-5; 7 positions match TRBD1. From germline, CDR1 is MNHNY and CDR2 SVGAGI (reference sequence). Trimming cost V 7 bases and J 2 bases; bases outside gene matches: 10. The CDR3 contains 15 residues. The CDR3 sequence: CASTFRQGIQETQYF. The DNA of the CDR3 is TGTGCCAGCACCTTCCGACAGGGAATTCAAGAGACCCAGTACTTC.